A single sample gave rise to the 21 T cell receptor beta chains below, sequenced in a study of early T cells in non-severe SARS-CoV-2 infection. TCRdb processed the 5' RACE reads anew with MiXCR; each CDR3 protein has one entry. Of 35,000 to 40,000 distinct CDR3 sequences in the sample, 4.5% to 7% were seen once. The sequencing sample was made of whole blood. The receptors shown here come from an adult who was a healthcare worker with PCR-confirmed SARS-CoV-2 infection or an uninfected control (not recorded which).

This clonotype occurred a few times. The rearrangement uses TRBV7-9 and TRBJ2-7; D is uncertain. The V gene lost 4 bases and the J gene lost 4 bases, with 8 bases spanning the gap. Germline assignment: CDR1 SEHNR and CDR2 FQNEAQ (reference sequence). The CDR3 contains 12 residues. CDR3 sequence reads: CASSSSYYEQYF. The CDR3 DNA is TGTGCCAGCAGCTCCTCATATTACGAGCAGTACTTC.

This clonotype was recorded at least ten times. The rearrangement links TRBV11-3 to TRBJ2-7; 10 bases line up with TRBD2. This CDR3 has 20 residues. Looked up from germline, CDR1 is SGHNT and CDR2 is YENEEA. J lost 3 bases, V lost 4 bases, and 21 bases had no gene match. The CDR3 reads CASSSPTPRLLAGAYYEQYF. The DNA of the CDR3 is TGTGCCAGCAGCTCCCCGACCCCTCGGTTGCTAGCGGGAGCCTACTACGAGCAGTACTTC.

This clonotype was found many times. The chain employs TRBV29-1 and TRBJ2-2; perhaps D is TRBD1 or TRBD2 (5 bases each). The germline V gene encodes CDR1 SQVTM and CDR2 ANQGSEA. V lost 7 bases, J lost 0 bases, and 12 bases lay in between. The CDR3 sequence is 14 residues long. The CDR3, as DNA: TGCAGCGCCTCGGGGCAGGCGAACACCGGGGAGCTGTTTTTT. It yields the protein CSASGQANTGELFF.

This clonotype has a handful of counts. The J gene is TRBJ2-1, the V gene TRBV28; 8 bases are a match to TRBD1. Germline loops: CDR1 MDHEN, CDR2 SYDVKM. V gave up 6 bases and J gave up 13 bases; unmatched junction bases: 5. The CDR3 loop spans 11 amino acids. As DNA, the CDR3 is TGTGCCAGCAGCGGCGGGACAGGCCAGTTCTTC. Its translation is CASSGGTGQFF.

This clonotype was recorded at least ten times. V gene TRBV6-2 or TRBV6-3 combines with J gene TRBJ2-3; 15 bases are a match to TRBD2. Germline CDR1 and CDR2: MNHEY and SVGEGT. This CDR3 is 19 amino acids long. V lost 6 bases and J lost 4; bases outside the gene matches: 14. CDR3 coding DNA: TGTGCCAGCAGAGCCCCGGGACTAGCGGGAGGCCGCGCCCCAGATACGCAGTATTTT. Encoded protein: CASRAPGLAGGRAPDTQYF.

This clonotype was seen at least ten times. The J gene is TRBJ2-3, the V gene TRBV20-1; 12 bases match TRBD2. This CDR3 is 16 amino acids long. The ends lost 4 bases at V and 1 base at J; junction bases unmatched: 6. From germline, CDR1 is DFQATT and CDR2 SNEGSKA (reference sequence). CDR3 amino acids: CSATRLAGEGTDTQYF. CDR3 nucleotide sequence: TGCAGTGCTACTAGACTAGCGGGGGAAGGCACAGATACGCAGTATTTT.

The chain uses TRBV5-1 and TRBJ2-1; D is unclear. CDR3 size: 15 residues. Germline V gene data show CDR1 as SGHRS and CDR2 as YFSETQ. V lost 1 base and J 0 bases, leaving 8 bases between the germline ends. The CDR3, as DNA: TGCGCCAGCAGCTTGCTGTTGGGCTCCTACAATGAGCAGTTCTTC. It specifies CASSLLLGSYNEQFF.

This clonotype was seen many times. This chain joins TRBV5-1 and TRBJ2-7; 13 bases fit TRBD2. Germline V gene data show CDR1 as SGHRS and CDR2 as YFSETQ. The J segment lost 2 bases and the V segment lost 0 bases, leaving 8 bases of the junction unmatched. This CDR3 spans 18 amino acids. The CDR3 sequence is CASSLAAGLAGNAYEQYF. The CDR3, as DNA: TGCGCCAGCAGCTTGGCAGCGGGACTAGCGGGGAACGCCTACGAGCAGTACTTC.

This clonotype was recorded many times. The gene calls are TRBV11-2 and TRBJ2-7; unclear D gene. CDR1 is SGHAT, CDR2 FQNNGV, per germline. The CDR3 length is 13 residues. The V end lost 6 bases, the J end lost 4 bases, and 13 bases lay between the germline ends. In nucleotides, the CDR3 is TGTGCCAGCAGTCCGATTGGGATGTACGAGCAGTACTTC. Protein sequence: CASSPIGMYEQYF.

In its sample, this clonotype was seen a few times. The chain carries TRBV7-9 and TRBJ1-4; no clear D gene. This CDR3 contains 14 residues. Deletions cut 5 bases from V and 0 bases from J, with 7 bases between. In germline, CDR1 is SEHNR, CDR2 FQNEAQ (reference sequence). The CDR3 nucleotides read TGTGCCAGCAGCCCGGACGCAACTAATGAAAAACTGTTTTTT. This gives the protein CASSPDATNEKLFF.

There are many counts of this clonotype. The chain uses TRBV5-1 and TRBJ2-7, with D hard to call. V shed 2 bases and J shed 3 bases, with 15 bases lying between them. CDR1 and CDR2 from the germline V gene are SGHRS and YFSETQ. This CDR3 has 15 residues. DNA for the CDR3: TGCGCCAGCAGCTTTGTCAACGGACCCTACTACGAGCAGTACTTC. Translated, it gives CASSFVNGPYYEQYF. Together with reference TRBV5-1 and TRBJ2-7, the CDR3 gives the full variable domain: KAGVTQTPRYLIKTRGQQVTLSCSPISGHRSVSWYQQTPGQGLQFLFEYFSETQRNKGNFPGRFSGRQFSNSRSEMNVSTLELGDSALYLCASSFVNGPYYEQYFGPGTRLTVT.

The chain uses TRBV6-5 and TRBJ2-5, with D unclear. The V end lost 2 bases, the J end lost 3 bases, and 19 bases lay between the germline ends. The CDR3 totals 17 residues. Germline CDR1 MNHEY, CDR2 SVGAGI. The CDR3 loop reads CASSYHDPRPTKETQYF. CDR3 sequence (DNA): TGTGCCAGCAGTTACCACGACCCGCGACCGACCAAAGAGACCCAGTACTTC.

The rearrangement uses TRBV24-1 and TRBJ2-1; D gene ambiguous. The CDR3 is made up of 14 amino acids. Trimming removed 9 bases from V and 10 bases from J, with 21 bases in between. From germline, CDR1 is KGHDR and CDR2 SFDVKD. The DNA for the CDR3 is TGTGCCACCCTGATGGGGTCAGCCCCTAAGGAGCAGTTCTTC. The encoded protein is CATLMGSAPKEQFF.

In this sample, this clonotype turned up a few times. This chain uses TRBV7-9 with TRBJ1-5, with 7 bases matching TRBD1. In germline, CDR1 is SEHNR, CDR2 FQNEAQ (reference sequence). This CDR3 has 13 amino acids. The junction had 1 base not matched to a gene; V was cut back by 3 bases and J by 5 bases. DNA of the CDR3: TGTGCCAGCAGCTTCCAGGGGGATCAGCCCCAGCATTTT. Amino acids: CASSFQGDQPQHF. Drawing the rest from reference TRBV7-9 and TRBJ1-5, the complete variable domain is DTGVSQNPRHKITKRGQNVTFRCDPISEHNRLYWYRQTLGQGPEFLTYFQNEAQLEKSRLLSDRFSAERPKGSFSTLEIQRTEQGDSAMYLCASSFQGDQPQHFGDGTRLSIL.

There are many counts of this clonotype. This CDR3 reads CASSGGTSWKGEQFF. The CDR3 nucleotides read TGTGCCAGCAGCGGGGGGACTAGCTGGAAGGGTGAGCAGTTCTTC. This rearrangement joins TRBV5-4 to TRBJ2-1, with 9 bases matching TRBD2. CDR3 size: 15 residues. Trimming cost V 4 bases and J 9 bases; bases outside gene matches: 11. Per the germline V gene, CDR1 is SGHNT and CDR2 is YYREEE (reference sequence).

Only a few counts were recorded for this clonotype. V and J are TRBV6-1 and TRBJ2-1, with TRBD2 identical over 8 bases. There are 13 residues in the CDR3. V lost 6 bases and J lost 9; bases outside the gene matches: 7. In germline, CDR1 is MNHNS, CDR2 SASEGT. The CDR3 region is CASSVGLAGEQFF. The CDR3 region has the DNA TGTGCCAGCAGCGTCGGACTAGCCGGTGAGCAGTTCTTC.

This clonotype was seen ten or more times. The chain employs TRBV7-2 and TRBJ2-7, with D perhaps TRBD2 (6 bases). Trimming took off 2 bases at V and 2 bases at J, with 13 bases between the two ends. The CDR3 is 15 amino acids. Germline V gene data show CDR1 as SGHTA and CDR2 as FQGNSA. The CDR3 reads CASSLTSGGTYEQYF. DNA for the CDR3: TGTGCCAGCAGCTTAACATCCGGCGGGACCTACGAGCAGTACTTC.

This clonotype was recorded many times. This chain joins TRBV5-1 and TRBJ2-1; D possibly corresponds to TRBD2 (6 bases). The CDR3 sequence is 15 residues long. Germline V gene sequence: CDR1 SGHRS, CDR2 YFSETQ. The ends were cut back, 6 bases at V and 0 bases at J, with 13 bases in the middle. DNA of the CDR3: TGCGCCAGCATGAGGGCGGGGATCTCCTACAATGAGCAGTTCTTC. It yields the protein CASMRAGISYNEQFF. Full variable domain (remainder filled in from reference TRBV5-1 and TRBJ2-1): KAGVTQTPRYLIKTRGQQVTLSCSPISGHRSVSWYQQTPGQGLQFLFEYFSETQRNKGNFPGRFSGRQFSNSRSEMNVSTLELGDSALYLCASMRAGISYNEQFFGPGTRLTVL.

This clonotype showed up many times. The gene calls are TRBV7-8 and TRBJ2-7; D possibly corresponds to TRBD1 (5 bases). The CDR3 has 16 amino acids. Germline assignment: CDR1 SGHVS and CDR2 FQNEAQ. V lost 1 base and J 2 bases, leaving 15 bases between the germline ends. The CDR3 region is CASSLGQGNGPYEQYF. In nucleotides, the CDR3 is TGTGCCAGCAGCTTAGGGCAGGGAAACGGCCCCTACGAGCAGTACTTC.

J is TRBJ1-2 and V is TRBV5-1; D not certain. Germline loops: CDR1 SGHRS, CDR2 YFSETQ. V was trimmed by 0 bases and J by 5 bases, leaving 11 bases between them. This CDR3 is 14 amino acids long. CDR3 nucleotide sequence: TGCGCCAGCAGCTTGGAGACCTTCCAATATGGCTACACCTTC. It translates to CASSLETFQYGYTF.

V usage is TRBV20-1 and J usage is TRBJ2-5; either TRBD1 or TRBD2 may fit D (5 bases each). Germline CDR1 DFQATT, CDR2 SNEGSKA (reference sequence). V gave up 0 bases and J gave up 5 bases, with 7 bases separating them. The CDR3 has 12 amino acids. CDR3 nucleotides: TGCAGTGCTAGAGATTGGGGGGAGACCCAGTACTTC. Amino acid sequence: CSARDWGETQYF.